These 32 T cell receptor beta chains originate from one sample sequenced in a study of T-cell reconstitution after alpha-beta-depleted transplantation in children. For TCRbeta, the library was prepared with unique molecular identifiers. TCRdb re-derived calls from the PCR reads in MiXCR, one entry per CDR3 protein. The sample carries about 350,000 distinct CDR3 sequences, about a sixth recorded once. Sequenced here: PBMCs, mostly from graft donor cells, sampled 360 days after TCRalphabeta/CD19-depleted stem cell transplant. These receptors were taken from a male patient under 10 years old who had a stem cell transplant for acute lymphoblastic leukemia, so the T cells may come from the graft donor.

For the CDR3, the DNA is TGTGCCAGCAGCCGGGCGGGGCTAGCGGTAGCCAAAAACATTCAGTACTTC. It encodes CASSRAGLAVAKNIQYF. The rearrangement uses TRBV11-2 and TRBJ2-4, with 7 bases matching TRBD2. V lost 5 bases, J lost 0 bases, and 10 bases stayed unmatched. CDR3 length: 17 amino acids. Germline lookup yields CDR1 SGHAT and CDR2 FQNNGV.

The CDR3 DNA sequence: TGTGCCACCAGCAGAGCGGGAGGACCCACAGATACGCAGTATTTT. Translating gives CATSRAGGPTDTQYF. This chain connects TRBV15 to TRBJ2-3, with 7 nucleotides matching TRBD2. Trimming cost V 1 base and J 2 bases; bases outside gene matches: 3. Germline CDR1 reads LNHNV; CDR2 reads YYDKDF (reference sequence). The CDR3 spans 15 residues.

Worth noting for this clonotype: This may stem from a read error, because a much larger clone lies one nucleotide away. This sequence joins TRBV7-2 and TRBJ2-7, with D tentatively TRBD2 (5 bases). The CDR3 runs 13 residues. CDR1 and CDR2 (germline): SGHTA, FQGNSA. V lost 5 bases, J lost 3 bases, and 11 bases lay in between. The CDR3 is CTSSTREDYEQYF. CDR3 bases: TGTACCAGCAGCACGAGGGAAGACTACGAGCAGTACTTC.

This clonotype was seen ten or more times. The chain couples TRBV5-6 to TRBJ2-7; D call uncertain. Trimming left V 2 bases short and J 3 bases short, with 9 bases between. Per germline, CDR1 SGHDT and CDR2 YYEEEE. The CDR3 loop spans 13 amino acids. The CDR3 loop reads CASSFYPGYEQYF. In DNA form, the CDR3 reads TGTGCCAGCAGCTTTTATCCAGGCTACGAGCAGTACTTC.

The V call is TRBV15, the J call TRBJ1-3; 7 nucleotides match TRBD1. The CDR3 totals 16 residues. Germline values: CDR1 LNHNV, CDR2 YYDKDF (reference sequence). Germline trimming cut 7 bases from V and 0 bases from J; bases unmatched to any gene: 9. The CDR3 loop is CATKETGALSGNTIYF. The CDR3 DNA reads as TGTGCCACCAAGGAAACAGGGGCCCTCTCTGGAAACACCATATATTTT.

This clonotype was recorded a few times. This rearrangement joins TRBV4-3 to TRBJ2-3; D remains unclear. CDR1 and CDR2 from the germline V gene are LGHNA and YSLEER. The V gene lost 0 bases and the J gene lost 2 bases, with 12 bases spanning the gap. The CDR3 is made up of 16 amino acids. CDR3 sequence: CASSQETILFTDTQYF. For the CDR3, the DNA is TGCGCCAGCAGCCAAGAGACCATCCTATTCACAGATACGCAGTATTTT.

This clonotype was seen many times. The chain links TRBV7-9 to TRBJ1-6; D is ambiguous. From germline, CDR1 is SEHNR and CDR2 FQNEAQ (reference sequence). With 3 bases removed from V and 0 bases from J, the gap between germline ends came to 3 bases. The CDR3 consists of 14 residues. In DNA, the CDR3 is TGTGCCAGCAGCTTGGGCTCCTATAATTCACCCCTCCACTTT. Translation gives CASSLGSYNSPLHF.

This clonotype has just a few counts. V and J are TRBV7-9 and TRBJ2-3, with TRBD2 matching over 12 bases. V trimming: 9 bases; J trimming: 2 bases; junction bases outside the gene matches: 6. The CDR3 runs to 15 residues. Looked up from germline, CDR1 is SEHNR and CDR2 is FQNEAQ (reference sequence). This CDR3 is CASQGLAGYTDTQYF. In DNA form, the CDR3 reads TGTGCCAGTCAGGGACTAGCGGGCTACACAGATACGCAGTATTTT.

The CDR3 nucleotides are TGTGCCAGCTCACTTTCTAGTCAGGGACGGGGCGAGCAGTACTTC. This sequence encodes CASSLSSQGRGEQYF. The chain couples TRBV18 to TRBJ2-7; D may correspond to TRBD1 or TRBD2 (5 bases each). The V gene lost 4 bases and the J gene lost 6 bases, with 19 bases spanning the gap. The CDR3 consists of 15 residues. Germline CDR1 is KGHSH and CDR2 is LQKENI. The full variable domain, in which reference TRBV18 and TRBJ2-7 provide the parts outside the CDR3, is NAGVMQNPRHLVRRRGQEARLRCSPMKGHSHVYWYRQLPEEGLKFMVYLQKENIIDESGMPKERFSAEFPKEGPSILRIQQVVRGDSAAYFCASSLSSQGRGEQYFGPGTRLTVT.

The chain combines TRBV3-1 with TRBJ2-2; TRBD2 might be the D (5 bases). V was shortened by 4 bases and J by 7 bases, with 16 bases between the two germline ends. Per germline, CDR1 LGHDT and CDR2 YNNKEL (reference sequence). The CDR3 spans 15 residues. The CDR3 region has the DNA TGTGCCAGCAGCCCACCCGGGAAGACGAACGGGGAGCTGTTTTTT. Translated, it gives CASSPPGKTNGELFF.

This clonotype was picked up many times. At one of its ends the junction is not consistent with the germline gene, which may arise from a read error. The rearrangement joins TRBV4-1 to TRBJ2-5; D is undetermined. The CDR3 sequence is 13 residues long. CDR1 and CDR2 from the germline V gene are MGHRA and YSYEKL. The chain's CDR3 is CASSQEGQETQYF. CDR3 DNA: TGTGCCAGCAGCCAAGAAGGCCAAGAGACCCAGTACTTC.

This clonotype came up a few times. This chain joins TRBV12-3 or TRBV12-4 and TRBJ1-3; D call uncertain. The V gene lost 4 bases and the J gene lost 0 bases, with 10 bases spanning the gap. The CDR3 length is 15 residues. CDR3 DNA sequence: TGTGCCAGCAGTTCCCGACGGTACTCTGGAAACACCATATATTTT. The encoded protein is CASSSRRYSGNTIYF.

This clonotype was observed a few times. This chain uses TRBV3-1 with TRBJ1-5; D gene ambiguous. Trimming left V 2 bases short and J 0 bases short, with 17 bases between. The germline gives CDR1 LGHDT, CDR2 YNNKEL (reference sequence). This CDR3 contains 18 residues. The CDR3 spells CASSQSRAGSLSNQPQHF. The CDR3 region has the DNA TGTGCCAGCAGCCAATCCCGTGCCGGTTCTCTTAGCAATCAGCCCCAGCATTTT.

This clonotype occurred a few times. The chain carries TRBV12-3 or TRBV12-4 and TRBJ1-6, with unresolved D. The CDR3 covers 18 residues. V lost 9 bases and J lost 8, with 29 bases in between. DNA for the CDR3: TGTGCCAGTTCCCCGGTGGTGGGAGCGAATATTATTCATTCACCCCTCCACTTT. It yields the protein CASSPVVGANIIHSPLHF.

CDR3 protein: CSARTGQTNEQFF. In DNA, the CDR3 is TGCAGTGCCCGAACGGGACAAACCAATGAGCAGTTCTTC. The chain uses TRBV20-1 and TRBJ2-1, with D tentatively TRBD1 (6 bases). Germline values: CDR1 DFQATT, CDR2 SNEGSKA (reference sequence). This CDR3 is 13 amino acids long. Trimming removed 6 bases from V and 6 bases from J, with 15 bases in between.

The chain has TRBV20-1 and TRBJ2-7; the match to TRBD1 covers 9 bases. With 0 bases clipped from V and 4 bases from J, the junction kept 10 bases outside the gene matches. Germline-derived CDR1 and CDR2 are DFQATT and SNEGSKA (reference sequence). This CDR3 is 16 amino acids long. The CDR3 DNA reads TGCAGTGCTAGAGATTCCGTAGGACAGGGGTTTTACGAGCAGTACTTC. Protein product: CSARDSVGQGFYEQYF.

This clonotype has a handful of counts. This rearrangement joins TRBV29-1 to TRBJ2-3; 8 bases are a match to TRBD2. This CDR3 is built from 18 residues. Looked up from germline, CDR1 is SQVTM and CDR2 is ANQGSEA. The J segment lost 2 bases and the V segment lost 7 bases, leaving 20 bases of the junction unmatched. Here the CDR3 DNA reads TGCAGCGCCACCGCCAGCGGGAGTTGGGTATCCCACACAGATACGCAGTATTTT. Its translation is CSATASGSWVSHTDTQYF.

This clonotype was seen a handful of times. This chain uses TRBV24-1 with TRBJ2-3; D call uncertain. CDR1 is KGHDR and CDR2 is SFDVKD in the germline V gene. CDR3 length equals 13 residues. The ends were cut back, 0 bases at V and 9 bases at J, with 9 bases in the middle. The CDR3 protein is CATSDLSWSTQYF. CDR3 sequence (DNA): TGTGCCACCAGTGATTTGTCGTGGTCGACGCAGTATTTT.

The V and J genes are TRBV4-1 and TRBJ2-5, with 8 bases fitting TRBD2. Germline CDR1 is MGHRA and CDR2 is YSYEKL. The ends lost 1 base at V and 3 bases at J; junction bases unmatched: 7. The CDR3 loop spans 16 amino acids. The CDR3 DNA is TGCGCCAGCAGCCAAGCCGGGAGGGCCCATAAAGAGACCCAGTACTTC. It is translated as CASSQAGRAHKETQYF.

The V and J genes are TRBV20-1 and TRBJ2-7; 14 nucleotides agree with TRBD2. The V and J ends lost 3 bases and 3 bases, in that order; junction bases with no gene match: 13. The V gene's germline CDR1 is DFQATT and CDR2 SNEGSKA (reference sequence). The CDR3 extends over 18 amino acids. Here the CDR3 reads CSASRGLAGVEAGYEQYF. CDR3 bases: TGCAGTGCTAGTAGGGGACTAGCGGGAGTCGAGGCTGGCTACGAGCAGTACTTC.

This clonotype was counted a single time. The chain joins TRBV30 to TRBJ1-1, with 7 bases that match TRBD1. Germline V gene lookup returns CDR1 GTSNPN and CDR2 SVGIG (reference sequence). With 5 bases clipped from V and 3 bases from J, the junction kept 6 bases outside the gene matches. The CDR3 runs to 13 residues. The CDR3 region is CAWSNRGDTEAFF. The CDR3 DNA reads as TGTGCCTGGTCAAACAGGGGTGACACTGAAGCTTTCTTT.

CDR3: CASSVGQAYMGETQYF. CDR3 DNA: TGTGCCAGCAGCGTAGGACAGGCATACATGGGGGAGACCCAGTACTTC. The V gene is TRBV9, the J gene TRBJ2-5, with D tentatively TRBD1 (6 bases). The V end lost 0 bases, the J end lost 5 bases, and 17 bases lay between the germline ends. Germline loops: CDR1 SGDLS, CDR2 YYNGEE. CDR3 length equals 16 residues.

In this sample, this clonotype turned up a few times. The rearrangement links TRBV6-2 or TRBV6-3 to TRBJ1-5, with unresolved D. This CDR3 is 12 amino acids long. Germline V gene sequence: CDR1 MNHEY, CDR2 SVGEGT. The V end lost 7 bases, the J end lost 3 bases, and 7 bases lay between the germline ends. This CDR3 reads CASTTNNQPQHF. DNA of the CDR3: TGTGCCAGCACAACCAACAATCAGCCCCAGCATTTT.

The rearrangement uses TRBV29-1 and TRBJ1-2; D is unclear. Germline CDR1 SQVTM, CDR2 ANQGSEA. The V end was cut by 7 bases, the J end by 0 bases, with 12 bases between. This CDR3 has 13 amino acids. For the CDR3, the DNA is TGCAGCGCTGAGGAGGATGCTAACTATGGCTACACCTTC. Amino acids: CSAEEDANYGYTF.

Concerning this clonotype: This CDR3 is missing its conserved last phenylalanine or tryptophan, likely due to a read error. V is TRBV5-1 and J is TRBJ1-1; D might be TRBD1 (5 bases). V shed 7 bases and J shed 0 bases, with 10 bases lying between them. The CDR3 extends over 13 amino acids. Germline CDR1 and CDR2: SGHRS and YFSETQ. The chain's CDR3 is CASYGDLNTEAFC. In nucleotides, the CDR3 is TGCGCCAGCTATGGGGACTTGAACACTGAAGCTTTCTGT.

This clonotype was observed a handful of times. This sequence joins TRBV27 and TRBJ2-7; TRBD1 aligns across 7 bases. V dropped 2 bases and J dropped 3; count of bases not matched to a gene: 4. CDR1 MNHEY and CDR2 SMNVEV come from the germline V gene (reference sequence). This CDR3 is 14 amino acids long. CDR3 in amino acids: CASSLQGDYYEQYF. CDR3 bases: TGTGCCAGCAGTTTACAGGGGGATTACTACGAGCAGTACTTC.

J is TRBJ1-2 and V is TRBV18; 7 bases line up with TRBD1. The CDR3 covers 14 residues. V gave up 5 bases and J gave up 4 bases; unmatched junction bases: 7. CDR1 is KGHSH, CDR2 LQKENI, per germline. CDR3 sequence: CASSMIRQGYGYTF. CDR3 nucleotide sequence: TGTGCCAGCTCAATGATCCGACAGGGCTATGGCTACACCTTC. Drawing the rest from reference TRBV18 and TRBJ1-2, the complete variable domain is NAGVMQNPRHLVRRRGQEARLRCSPMKGHSHVYWYRQLPEEGLKFMVYLQKENIIDESGMPKERFSAEFPKEGPSILRIQQVVRGDSAAYFCASSMIRQGYGYTFGSGTRLTVV.

The CDR3 region has the DNA TGTGCCAGCAGTTTAAAAATAGGATCCAACTATGGCTACACCTTC. This encodes CASSLKIGSNYGYTF. The chain has TRBV28 and TRBJ1-2; D not resolved. The V and J ends lost 2 bases and 2 bases respectively, with 12 bases between them. The CDR3 consists of 15 residues. CDR1 and CDR2 from the germline V gene are MDHEN and SYDVKM.

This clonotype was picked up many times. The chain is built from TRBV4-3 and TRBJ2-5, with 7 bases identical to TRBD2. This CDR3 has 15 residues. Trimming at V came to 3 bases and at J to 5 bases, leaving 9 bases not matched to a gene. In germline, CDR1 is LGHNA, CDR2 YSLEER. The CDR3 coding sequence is TGCGCCAGCAGCCAGGGTTGGGGGACTACTGAGACCCAGTACTTC. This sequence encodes CASSQGWGTTETQYF.

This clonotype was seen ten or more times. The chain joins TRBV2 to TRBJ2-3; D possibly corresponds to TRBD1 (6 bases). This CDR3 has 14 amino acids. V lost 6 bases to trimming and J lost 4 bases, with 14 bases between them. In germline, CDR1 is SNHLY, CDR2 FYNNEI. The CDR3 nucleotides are TGTGCCAGCAGGGACCCACAGGGAGCAGATACGCAGTATTTT. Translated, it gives CASRDPQGADTQYF. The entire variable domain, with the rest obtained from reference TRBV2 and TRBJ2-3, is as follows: EPEVTQTPSHQVTQMGQEVILRCVPISNHLYFYWYRQILGQKVEFLVSFYNNEISEKSEIFDDQFSVERPDGSNFTLKIRSTKLEDSAMYFCASRDPQGADTQYFGPGTRLTVL.

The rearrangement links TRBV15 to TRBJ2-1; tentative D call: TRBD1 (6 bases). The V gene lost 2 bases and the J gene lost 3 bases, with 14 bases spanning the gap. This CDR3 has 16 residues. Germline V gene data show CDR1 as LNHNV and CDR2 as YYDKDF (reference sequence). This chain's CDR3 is CATSRNRVGIYNEQFF. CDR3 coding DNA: TGTGCCACCAGCAGAAACAGGGTGGGTATCTACAATGAGCAGTTCTTC.

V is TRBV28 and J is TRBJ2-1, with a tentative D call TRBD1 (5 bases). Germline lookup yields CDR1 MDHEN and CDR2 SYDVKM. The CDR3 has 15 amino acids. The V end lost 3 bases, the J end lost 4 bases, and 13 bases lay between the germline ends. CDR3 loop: CASSFRGPRYNEQFF. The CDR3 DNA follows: TGTGCCAGCAGTTTTAGGGGTCCGCGGTACAATGAGCAGTTCTTC.